This entry describes one T cell receptor (beta chain). The table lists this clonotype with many counts. Its specific antigen is unknown. No qualities accompany the bases; no much larger clone lies one base away. The data stem from a study of identical twins (dated by TCRdb to 2016 to 2017). Describing the broader study: The study deep-sequenced TCR alpha and beta repertoires from monozygotic twins, unrelated adults of various ages and cord blood to test whether fetal clonotypes persist. Replicate twin experiments were performed at different times using different library preparation protocols to rule out contamination. The paper's findings and limits, for the study overall: Out-of-frame TCR alpha sequences shared between twins showed an excess of low generation-probability sequences compared with coincidental sharing between unrelated individuals. Abundant cord blood beta clonotypes had fewer insertions, young adult naive repertoires showed a similar but weaker trend, and memory repertoires showed no such trend. Excess twin sharing in beta out-of-frame sequences was weaker because fewer shared sequences lowered the signal-to-noise ratio. Because the same donors could not be followed over many years, the conclusions relied on cross-sectional statistical analysis. Out-of-frame TCR alpha sharing in monozygotic twins was systematically underestimated by recombination models, whereas sharing between unrelated individuals was in agreement with the recombination models. Zero-insertion analyses could be partly confounded by invariant T cells such as MAIT and iNKT, although diverse VJ usage argued against such confounding for most clonotypes.

As encoded in the germline V gene (reference sequence), CDR1 is DFQATT while CDR2 is SNEGSKA. V sheds 5 bases and J sheds 1 base, leaving 19 bases between their ends. Taken from cysteine to phenylalanine, the CDR3 has 16 residues. Left in the record is the CDR3 DNA by itself, 48 bases read in frame from the first base. Libraries were constructed by 5' RACE. Sequencing relied on an Illumina HiSeq 2000. A universal primer binding site was introduced by template switching, and a unique molecular identifier was present in the final cDNA, enabling accurate counting of TCR cDNA molecules. Specific primers in the conserved constant-segment region were used to synthesize first-strand cDNA for TCR alpha and beta chains. To control for contamination, every cDNA library carried two barcodes: a SMART-Mk sample barcode plus Illumina barcodes. Two successive PCR steps introduced TruSeq adapter sequences along with Illumina sample barcodes. Sequencing of the TCR alpha and beta cDNA libraries was done on the Illumina HiSeq platform using custom primers. The study's own analysis went as follows. Unique molecular identifiers were extracted from raw reads with MiGEC, and CDR3 positions were determined with MiXCR. For each individual, recombination models were inferred using an EM algorithm with the repgenHMM and IGoR tools. Shared clonotype analysis was performed with the tcR package in R, normalizing sharing by the product of cloneset sizes. To study raw recombination without the effects of thymic and clonal selection, out-of-frame nonproductive sequences were analyzed. The public sequencing data were trimmed at Q25 with fastp and processed into clonotypes with MiXCR by TCRdb, which kept only in-frame beta chains. When rows share a CDR3 protein, they turn into one entry using the most common DNA and genes. The V and J calls reflect TCRdb's pipeline rather than the authors' work. This sample has about 690,000 distinct CDR3 sequences in its table, and less than 7% of those were observed once. The ten top clones hold under 2% of the sample.

All donors were healthy Caucasians. Three unrelated non-twin adults were also sequenced: a male aged 18 to 30, a male aged 50 to 59 and a female aged 50 to 59. Using Miltenyi CD45RO+ enrichment and human naive T-cell isolation kits, memory (CD45RO+) and naive T cells were isolated from PBMC. The source material was naive T cells sorted from blood. Taken with the paper, the label for cell subset or site translates to: cells isolated with a human naive T-cell isolation kit. This clonotype originated in a man aged 18 to 29 in good health. Recombination linked TRBV20-1 to TRBJ2-3; TRBD2 is possibly the D segment (5 matching bases). The bases read TGCAGTGCTCCCCCCTTTTTGAGGCGGGGCACAGATACGCAGTATTTT. This sequence encodes CSAPPFLRRGTDTQYF.